The present TCR beta chain was sequenced within a study of blood T cells in healthy people across ages. Germline V lookup: CDR1 MNHEY, CDR2 SVGEGT. CDR3 length: 15 residues. It was with a sample-barcoded 5' primer and a J-beta primer mix that a second PCR of roughly 7 to 12 cycles was run. TCRdb ran MiXCR on the 5' RACE reads and lists one entry per CDR3 protein. Of some 1,500,000 distinct CDR3 sequences in the sample, 42% were seen once. The sequence was obtained from a woman younger than 35 in good health. The rearrangement uses TRBV6-2 or TRBV6-3 and TRBJ2-5; the D gene is possibly TRBD2 (6 bases). The J call may be incorrect, as the DNA end agrees better with TRBJ2-7. The source material was blood. CDR3 DNA sequence: TGTGCCAGCAGGTCAATCGGGGGTAAGGGATACGAGCAGTACTTC. Protein: CASRSIGGKGYEQYF.